The text below deals with one T cell receptor (beta chain). These data belong to a study of control samples from healthy donors and cancer patients. The data were produced by immunoSEQ multiplex PCR, yet TCRdb's version contains in-frame clones alone and is incomplete. The table includes under 150,000 clones, 88% detected once. The length of the CDR3 is 16 residues. Deletions cut 4 bases from V and 1 base from J, with 16 bases between. Germline-derived CDR1 and CDR2 are LNHNV and YYDKDF (reference sequence). The sequencing sample was made of blood. This chain connects TRBV15 to TRBJ2-5, with D hard to call. The source of this sequence is a woman in her 70s in good health. The CDR3 here is CATSKGRGKSQETQYF. CDR3 DNA sequence: TGTGCCACCAGCAAAGGTCGAGGCAAGTCCCAAGAGACCCAGTACTTC.